This T cell receptor (beta chain) was obtained from a study of cytomegalovirus exposure and HLA in healthy donors. Study-level findings and limits: Cytomegalovirus status, reportedly, was diagnosed with high specificity and sensitivity by the classifier. Later on, analysis showed that most CMV-associated TCR beta chains appeared to be HLA-restricted.

Worth noting for this clone: The antigen is not known.

The PCR made use of 60 Vbeta and 13 Jbeta primers. Produced via immunoSEQ multiplex PCR; TCRdb's table is partial and in-frame only. The repertoire holds roughly 120,000 clones, roughly 81% seen once, with 0.9% to 1.2% in the top ten. This sequence originates from a woman aged 30 to 39 in good health and CMV-seronegative. Sequencing input: PBMCs.

CDR3 nucleotide sequence: TGCGCCAGCAGACCCGGACAGGGGGCGTGGGAGCTGTTTTTT. Translation: CASRPGQGAWELFF. This chain links TRBV5-1 with TRBJ2-2; 11 positions agree with TRBD1. V trimming: 5 bases; J trimming: 9 bases; junction bases outside the gene matches: 6. The germline CDR1 and CDR2 sequences are SGHRS and YFSETQ. The CDR3 is 14 residues long. Filled out from reference TRBV5-1 and TRBJ2-2, the complete variable domain reads KAGVTQTPRYLIKTRGQQVTLSCSPISGHRSVSWYQQTPGQGLQFLFEYFSETQRNKGNFPGRFSGRQFSNSRSEMNVSTLELGDSALYLCASRPGQGAWELFFGEGSRLTVL.